This T cell receptor beta chain stems from a study of naive CD8 T cells in extremely preterm neonates (dated by TCRdb to about 2017). Study-level background: TCRbeta CDR3 repertoires of sorted naive CD8+ T cells were compared across four age groups: extremely preterm neonates, term neonates, young children and adults.

A note on this clone: Its antigen target is currently unknown. No base quality values were provided; no much bigger clone lies one nucleotide off.

Term cord blood was obtained from about five elective full-term cesarean deliveries at roughly 36-41 weeks of gestation, without labor or rupture of membranes. The study excluded pregnancies involving fetal demise, active maternal HSV infection or known maternal HIV infection. A FACSAria III cell sorter was used to sort live, Annexin V-negative naive CD8+ T cells (CD3+CD8+CD45RA+CCR7+). Between roughly 17,000 and 110,000 naive CD8+ T cells were sorted per sample. Preassembled standardized sampling kits were used to collect mixed venous-arterial cord blood. Cord blood was kept at room temperature and processed within 4 hours of collection. Mononuclear cells were isolated from diluted blood by Ficoll-Paque density gradient centrifugation. Before sorting, mononuclear cells were cryopreserved in about 10% DMSO with around 90% FBS and kept in long-term storage at -150 degrees C. After thawing, the cells were stained with Annexin V and with antibodies against CD3, CD8, CCR7 and CD45RA. Genomic DNA was extracted from snap-frozen sorted cell pellets with the DNeasy Blood and Tissue Kit.

Taken from cysteine to phenylalanine, the CDR3 has 13 residues. Only the CDR3 part of the read is kept: 39 bases, read in frame from the first base. V is trimmed back by 4 bases and J by 3 bases, and the junction contains 0 bases that no gene match accounts for. Sequences MNHEY (CDR1) and SMNVEV (CDR2) are obtained from the germline V gene (reference sequence). A two-step, bias-controlled multiplex PCR was used to amplify TCRbeta CDR3 regions from genomic DNA. The multiplex PCR used primers specific for every TRBV and TRBJ gene segment. The immunoSEQ Assay was used to generate TCRbeta repertoire data. The authors processed their data as follows. To merge closely related sequences, reads went through filtering and clustering using a relative-frequency ratio and a modified nearest-neighbor algorithm. The V, D and J gene assignments for CDR3 sequences were based on IMGT annotation. Template counts were normalized for PCR amplification bias and quantified against synthetic TCR CDR3 analog sequences. Only unique productive sequences, defined as in-frame CDR3 sequences lacking stop codons, were included in the analyses. The immunoSEQ Analyzer software was used to compute clonality, defined as 1 minus Pielou's evenness, and iChao1 richness. Statistical tests were run in JMP, with either Student's t-test or a non-parametric test chosen according to Shapiro-Wilk normality results. TCRdb stores this immuneACCESS table with in-frame sequences only. Part of the clones is absent; in the studies checked, under half of the shortfall reflects unresolved V genes, and no reason is known for the rest. That table supplies the V and J calls and clone size; D and trimming were determined from the DNA. This sample holds about 7,300 clones; roughly nine tenths were observed only once. The ten largest clones represent under 0.55% of the sample.

Findings and caveats that apply to the study as a whole: Preterm CDR3s were shorter, with fewer N additions and less junctional trimming, and were closer to germline than those of older groups. Compared with all other age groups, preterm neonates showed significantly lower iChao1 richness (p < 0.05) along with an even clone distribution, indicating a less rich repertoire. To track T cell development within individuals, the authors urged prospective longitudinal studies of preterm and term neonates. A small sample size and variable productive template counts among preterm samples were noted by the authors as limitations. Preterm neonates shared more CDR3 nucleotide sequences (roughly 2.7%) than term neonates (roughly 0.4%), young children (roughly 0.03%) and adults (roughly 0.01%).

The sample taken for sequencing was naive CD8+ T cells from cord blood. Recombination linked TRBV27 to TRBJ2-7, with TRBD2 identical over 10 junction bases. This TCR came from a newborn in good health. The CDR3 sequence is CASSWTSGYEQYF. The nucleotides read TGTGCCAGCAGTTGGACTAGCGGCTACGAGCAGTACTTC.